This TCR beta chain was profiled in a study of OX40 agonist ivuxolimab in advanced cancers. Broadly, across the study: Ivuxolimab was a fully human IgG2 agonistic monoclonal antibody targeting the costimulatory receptor OX40 (CD134). Patients were allowed to have had prior anti-PD-1, anti-PD-L1 or anti-CTLA-4 therapy, and 40% of the dose-escalation patients had previously received checkpoint inhibitors. The purpose of peripheral TCRbeta sequencing was to test whether ivuxolimab changed TCR sequence diversity and led to clonal T-cell expansion. Of the roughly 52 dose-escalation patients, hepatocellular carcinoma was present in about 20, melanoma in about 15, renal cell carcinoma in 9 and head and neck cancer in 9. The monotherapy dose-escalation portion (N of about 50 patients) of the phase I ivuxolimab trial is reported in the paper. A male proportion of under 85% and a mean age of around 60 years, ranging from roughly 20 to 80, were recorded for the dose-escalation cohort. Intravenous ivuxolimab was administered to patients every 2 weeks at six dose levels: 0.01, 0.1, 0.3, 1.5, 3 and 10 mg/kg. Partial responses were achieved by three dose-escalation patients, of whom one had hepatocellular carcinoma and two had cutaneous melanoma.

Genomic DNA was extracted from sorted cells for sequencing of the TCRbeta CDR3 region. The immunoSEQ Assay was used to sequence the TCRbeta CDR3 regions. This immuneACCESS table, as held by TCRdb, lists in-frame sequences with V and J called but not all clones. Of the missing ones, under half trace to an unresolved V gene in checked studies; the others have no known cause. The sample includes tens of thousands of clones, with over 75% observed a single time. Jointly, the top ten make up roughly 0.29% of the sample. The V end loses 6 bases and the J end loses 7 bases, and a stretch of 18 bases separates them. The CDR3, cysteine through phenylalanine, is 14 amino acids long. The sequence is cut down to CDR3 DNA, 42 bases in frame from base 1. CDR1 and CDR2 are read off the germline V gene (reference sequence) as LNHDA and SQIVND. On the study overall, not on this receptor specifically: In the 0.1-3.0 mg/kg groups, partial responders had among the lowest normalized peripheral clonal expansion, particularly in CD8+ T cells. At doses of 0.1 to 3.0 mg/kg, clonal expansion of both CD4+ and CD8+ blood T cells was observed from baseline to week 6. The antigen specificity of the clonally expanded peripheral T cells was not determined. Low levels of normalized T-cell clonal expansion were also seen in some patients who did not respond. After ivuxolimab, expanded clones were on average more numerous among CD8+ T cells than among CD4+ T cells.

Details on this clone: The antigen it recognizes is unknown. Per-base qualities were not stored, and no clone one base away is much larger.

The trial excluded patients who had a history of autoimmune disease or who were on systemic immunosuppression. Peripheral blood for TCR sequencing was drawn from every dose cohort at baseline, at cycle 4 day 1 and at cycle 7 day 1. Samples came from an open-label, multicenter, first-in-human phase I dose-escalation trial of ivuxolimab. Adults with locally advanced or metastatic melanoma, renal cell carcinoma, hepatocellular carcinoma or head and neck squamous cell carcinoma were enrolled in the trial. Before TCR sequencing, CD4+ and CD8+ T cells were separately sorted from peripheral blood. The sequence came from an adult with an advanced solid tumor such as melanoma, head and neck, liver or kidney cancer. Sequenced material: CD4+ or CD8+ T cells sorted from blood, taken in a trial of the OX40 agonist ivuxolimab. Rearrangement joined TRBV19 to TRBJ1-2, with the D segment identity uncertain. The base sequence is TGTGCCAGTAGCATGAGGGAGGTCGGAGCTGGCTACACCTTC. Translated, this is CASSMREVGAGYTF.